The entry below gives a single TCR beta chain sequence along with its context. No cognate antigen has been identified for it. No base quality information exists; no much larger clone differs at one position. The cohort comprised around 700 healthy bone marrow donors. Cohort members were all nominally healthy when sampled, although unrecorded immune exposures were likely present. The donor was CMV seropositive and belonged to the group of more than 250 seropositive cohort members. A peripheral blood sample was provided by each donor, and peripheral blood mononuclear cells were used for TCR beta sequencing. Genomic DNA was extracted from the blood cell samples with the Qiagen DNeasy Blood Extraction Kit. This specimen comes from a study of cytomegalovirus exposure and HLA in healthy donors (dated by TCRdb to 2015 to 2018). In the study overall: In an earlier analysis of approximately 640 of the donors, under 300 Gb of sequence data and about 110 million unique TCR beta sequences from 180 million or so T cells were reported. Alongside the repertoire data, information on donor age, sex, ethnicity and CMV serostatus was compiled. The later analysis used no new phenotypic data to find candidate immune exposures, relying instead on TCR beta sequences and their occurrence across donors. Roughly 300 gigabases of sequencing data and 70 million to 100 million unique TCR sequences made up an early release that covered 640 HLA-typed donors. The study aimed to test whether cataloging public T cell receptors could reveal signatures of past pathogen exposure. Class I and class II HLA loci were covered by the typing at four-digit resolution. Besides the first cohort of approximately 710 subjects, a separate validation cohort made up of 95 to 150 different subjects was used. To decide whether each TCR beta V gene segment behaved as functional or pseudogenic, an earlier analysis of some 600 of the donors relied on high-throughput TCR beta sequencing. Of the 350 to 400 genotyped donors, approximately 80% fell in the genetic ancestry cluster associated with self-reported Caucasian donors. All discovery cohort repertoires had been generated using a single sequencing platform. In a later genetic analysis, genome-wide SNP genotypes for about three fifths of the 666 donors were used, and that subset was treated as a discovery cohort. The number of typed donors differed by locus: about 620-640 for A, B, C, DRB1 and DQB1; 500 to 550 for DQA1; some 590 for DPA1; and 450 to 480 for DPB1. About 5 DR-DQ haplotypes were handled as single units for association and clustering, since linkage in the cohort was strong. A later analysis re-examined previously published TCR beta repertoires from more than 550 donors and added high-resolution HLA genotyping to investigate patterns of TCR occurrence. Using immunosequencing, the study profiled T cell repertoires from 500 to 800 subjects and related those repertoires to cytomegalovirus serostatus. High-throughput TCR immunosequencing, statistical association of individual TCRs with disease status, and machine learning were combined to predict cytomegalovirus infection status. Among over 350 genotyped donors of the cohort, an average of about 240,000 unique TCR beta nucleotide sequences were sequenced per donor, roughly 20% of them non-productive. Here is what the overall study found, with its caveats: For the cohort, immune exposure information was limited to CMV serostatus. Most TCR sequences were seen in very few donors, while some public TCRs were found in many individuals. A later analysis found that TCR association rates varied across HLA loci, with DRB1 alleles showing the most associated TCRs and HLA-C alleles the fewest. The earlier analysis of 587 of the donors excluded roughly 16 rarely observed V segments, including chromosome 9 orphons, because counts were too low. Because HLA typing was unavailable for some donors at each locus, only the typed subset was used in association tests. The study listed 150 to 200 TCR beta chains as associated with cytomegalovirus. Compared with the roughly 700-donor mean, donors in an Asian-associated ancestry cluster had fewer N-insertions in productive TCRs, according to a later genetic analysis. A later analysis found that HLA-associated TCR beta chains were more clonally expanded and had lower generation probabilities than equally common non-associated chains. In a later analysis, most CMV-associated TCR beta chains were found to appear HLA-restricted, with HLA associations seemingly driven largely by CMV exposure. In a later genetic analysis, a missense DCLRE1C variant was associated with V-gene and J-gene trimming of TCR beta chains, and the association was replicated in an independent cohort. A group of highly shared sequence variants was considered likely to be a technical artifact of the sequencing pipeline. Because the 87-base-pair reads could not distinguish some IMGT-functional V segments, including TRBV6-2 and TRBV6-3, those segments were excluded. At a false discovery rate of 0.05, a later analysis linked 16,000 or so TCR beta sequences to specific HLA alleles. In an earlier analysis of several hundred of the donors, most TCR beta V segments were observed in productive rearrangements about 87% or about 30% of the time, broadly matching IMGT annotations. In both the original and validation cohorts, the classifier was reported to diagnose cytomegalovirus status with high specificity and sensitivity. Several of the top co-occurrence clusters appeared to be linked to parvovirus B19, influenza, CMV and Epstein-Barr virus, according to a later analysis. The cohort was sequenced for TCR beta chains only, and without alpha or paired-chain data the features that could be detected were limited. The authors suggested that the approach could potentially be extended to other disease states and immunological phenotypes. The presence/absence analyses assumed that sequencing depth was roughly uniform across donors, and that assumption may not be true. A further reported finding was that TCR beta sequences accurately predicted the HLA-A and HLA-B alleles for most subjects in the first cohort. A few of the identified cytomegalovirus-associated TCR beta chains were confirmed in vitro to be specific for cytomegalovirus antigens. Linkage disequilibrium might explain the correlated functional status among segregating V segments, but an unknown experimental factor could not be excluded. Strong co-occurrence of HLA alleles, especially DR and DQ, made assigning TCR associations to individual alleles difficult.

The method was the immunoSEQ multiplex PCR assay. For the multiplex PCR, a mixture combining 60 forward primers for TCR Vbeta segments and 13 reverse primers for TCR Jbeta segments was used. A multiplex PCR assay on genomic DNA amplified the CDR3 region of rearranged TCR beta genes. Amplified TCR beta libraries were sequenced as 87-base-pair reads on the Illumina HiSeq System. The authors processed their data as follows. Across the 700 or so repertoires, a later analysis counted 60 million to 90 million unique TCR beta chains, around 11 million of which were shared by at least two donors. Raw reads were error-corrected and collapsed into unique sequences by a nearest-neighbor algorithm in which closely related sequences were merged to remove PCR and sequencing errors. CDR3 sequences were aligned to IMGT reference sequences to assign V, D and J gene segments. Each retained sequence needed at least a six-nucleotide match to both a V gene segment and a J gene segment. Rearrangements were called productive when the CDR3 lacked stop codons and stayed in frame with V and J; all others were non-productive. CDR3 was defined by IMGT convention, running from the second conserved V-encoded cysteine to the conserved J-encoded phenylalanine. The earlier analysis of about 620 of the donors excluded sequences that lacked an unambiguous match to a single V gene segment. In an earlier analysis of 587 of the donors, a V segment was called functional when productive rearrangements were above 56.7%, and segregating when the standard deviation between donors exceeded 5%. To diagnose cytomegalovirus status from the catalog of TCR beta chain sequences, a statistical classification framework was built. A later analysis assigned V and J genes by comparing TCR nucleotide sequences with IMGT/GENE-DB human TR gene sequences. Using the TCRdist pipeline, a later analysis assigned CDR3 sequences along with most-parsimonious VDJ recombination scenarios. A later analysis defined each TCR beta chain by its CDR3 amino acid sequence plus V-gene family, and excluded reads lacking a unique V-gene family. In a later analysis, around 650 highly shared, low-generation-probability nucleotide sequences were removed to address suspected cross-contamination and a sequencing artifact. A later analysis calculated a clonal expansion index for each public chain from normalized within-repertoire ranks of inferred template counts. In a later analysis, generation probabilities were computed with a VDJ recombination model fitted to out-of-frame rearrangements, and the resulting probabilities were checked against IGoR. In a later analysis, hypergeometric tests were used to score TCR-TCR, TCR-HLA and TCR-CMV co-occurrence, with a repertoire-size bias correction applied to TCR pairs. In a later analysis, false discovery rates were estimated by permuting HLA or CMV assignments 20 times. In a later analysis, co-occurring TCRs were grouped with DBSCAN, and TCRdist sequence similarity was added when clustering was performed within HLA-allele-positive subsets. Repertoires with fewer than 30,000 or more than 120,000 public chains, plus five repertoires with anomalous nucleotide sharing, were excluded from co-occurrence clustering. TCRdb carries this immuneACCESS record with in-frame sequences only. Its versions omit some clonotypes, under half of them owing to an unresolved V gene in the studies checked, with the rest unexplained. V, J and clone size are taken as reported in that table, and D and trimming were inferred from the DNA itself. This sample comprises under 130,000 clones, over 9.5% of them detected only once. The ten largest clonotypes hold about 16% of the sample.

V is pruned by 4 bases and J by 6 bases, leaving 4 bases of the junction without a gene match. Spanning cysteine to phenylalanine, the CDR3 consists of 13 amino acids. Here the CDR3 DNA is all that survives: 39 bases in frame from base 1. CDR1 and CDR2 are drawn from the germline V gene: SGHVS, FQNEAQ. This clonotype was obtained from a man aged 35 to 55 in good health and CMV-seropositive. Specimen: PBMCs. Rearrangement joined TRBV7-8 to TRBJ2-7; TRBD2 matches 9 bases in the middle. This receptor has the CDR3 CASSSWTSAEQYF. At the DNA level, the sequence is TGTGCCAGCAGCTCGTGGACTAGCGCCGAGCAGTACTTC.